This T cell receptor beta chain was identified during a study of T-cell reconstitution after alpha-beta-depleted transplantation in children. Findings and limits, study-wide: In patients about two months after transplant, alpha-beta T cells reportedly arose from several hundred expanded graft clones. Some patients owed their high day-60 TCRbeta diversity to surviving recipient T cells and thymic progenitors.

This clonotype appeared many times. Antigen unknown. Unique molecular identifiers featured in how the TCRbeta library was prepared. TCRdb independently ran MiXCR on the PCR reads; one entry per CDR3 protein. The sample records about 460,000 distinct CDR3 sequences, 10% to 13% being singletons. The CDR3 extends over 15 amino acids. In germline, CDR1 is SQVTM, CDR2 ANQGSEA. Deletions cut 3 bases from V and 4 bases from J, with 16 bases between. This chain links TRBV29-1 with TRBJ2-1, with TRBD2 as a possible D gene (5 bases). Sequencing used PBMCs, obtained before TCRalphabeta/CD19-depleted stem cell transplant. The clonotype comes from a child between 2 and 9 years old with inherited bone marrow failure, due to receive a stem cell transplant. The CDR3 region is CSVEWVGGPYNEQFF. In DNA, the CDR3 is TGCAGCGTTGAGTGGGTTGGCGGGCCTTACAATGAGCAGTTCTTC.